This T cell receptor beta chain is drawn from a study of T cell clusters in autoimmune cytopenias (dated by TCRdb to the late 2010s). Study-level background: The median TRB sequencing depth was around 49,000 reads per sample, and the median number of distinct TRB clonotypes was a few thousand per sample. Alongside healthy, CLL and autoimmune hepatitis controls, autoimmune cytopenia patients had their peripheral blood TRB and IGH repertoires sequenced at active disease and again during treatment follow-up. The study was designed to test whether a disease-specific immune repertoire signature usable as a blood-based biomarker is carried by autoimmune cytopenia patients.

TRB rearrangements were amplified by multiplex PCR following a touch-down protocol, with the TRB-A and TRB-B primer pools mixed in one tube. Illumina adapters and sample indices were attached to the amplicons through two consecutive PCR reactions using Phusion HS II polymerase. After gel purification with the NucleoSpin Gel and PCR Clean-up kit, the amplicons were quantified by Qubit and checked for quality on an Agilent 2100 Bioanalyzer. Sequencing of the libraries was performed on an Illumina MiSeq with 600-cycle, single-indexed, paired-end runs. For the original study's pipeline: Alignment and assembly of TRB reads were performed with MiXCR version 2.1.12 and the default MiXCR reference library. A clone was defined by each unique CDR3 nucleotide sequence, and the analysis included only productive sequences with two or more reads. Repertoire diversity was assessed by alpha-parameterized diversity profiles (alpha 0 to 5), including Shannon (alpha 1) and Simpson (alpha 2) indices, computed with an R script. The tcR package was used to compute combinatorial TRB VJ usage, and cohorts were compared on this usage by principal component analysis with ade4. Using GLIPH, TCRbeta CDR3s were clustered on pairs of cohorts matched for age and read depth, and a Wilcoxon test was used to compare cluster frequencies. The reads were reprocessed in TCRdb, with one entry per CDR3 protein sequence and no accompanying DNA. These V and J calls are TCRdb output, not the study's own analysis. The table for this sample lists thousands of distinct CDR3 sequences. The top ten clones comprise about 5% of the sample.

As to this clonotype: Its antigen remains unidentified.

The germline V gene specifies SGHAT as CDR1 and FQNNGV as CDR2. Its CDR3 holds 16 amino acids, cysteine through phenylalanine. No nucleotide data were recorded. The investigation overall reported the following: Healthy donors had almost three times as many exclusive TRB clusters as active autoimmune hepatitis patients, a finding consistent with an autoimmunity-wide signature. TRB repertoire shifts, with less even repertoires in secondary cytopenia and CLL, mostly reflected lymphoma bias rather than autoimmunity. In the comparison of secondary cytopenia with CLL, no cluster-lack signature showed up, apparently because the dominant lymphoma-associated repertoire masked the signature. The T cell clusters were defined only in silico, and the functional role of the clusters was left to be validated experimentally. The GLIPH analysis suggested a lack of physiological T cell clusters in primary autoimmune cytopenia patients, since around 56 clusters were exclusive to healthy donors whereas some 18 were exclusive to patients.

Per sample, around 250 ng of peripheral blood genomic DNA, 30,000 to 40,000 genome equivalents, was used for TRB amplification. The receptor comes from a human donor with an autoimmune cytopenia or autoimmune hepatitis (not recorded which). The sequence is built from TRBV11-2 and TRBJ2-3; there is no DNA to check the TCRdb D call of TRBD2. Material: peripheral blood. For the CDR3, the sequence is CASSLTPGGRSDTQYF. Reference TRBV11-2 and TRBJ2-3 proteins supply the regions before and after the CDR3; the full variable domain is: EAGVAQSPRYKIIEKRQSVAFWCNPISGHATLYWYQQILGQGPKLLIQFQNNGVVDDSQLPKDRFSAERLKGVDSTLKIQPAKLEDSAVYLCASSLTPGGRSDTQYFGPGTRLTVL.